The 10 T cell receptor beta chains below come from one sample, sequenced in a study of control samples from healthy donors and cancer patients (dated by TCRdb to 2020 to 2021). The method was the immunoSEQ multiplex PCR assay. The table was pulled from immuneACCESS by TCRdb, which kept in-frame rearrangements only. Such tables lose some clones; where checked, under half of the loss comes from unresolved V genes, and the rest has no known cause. This sample comprises around 90,000 clones, roughly 86% of them detected only once. More than 20% of the sample lies in the top ten. The sample taken for sequencing was blood. These TCRs come from a young man in good health.

V usage is TRBV28 and J usage is TRBJ1-2; D is uncertain. Germline assignment: CDR1 MDHEN and CDR2 SYDVKM. CDR3 length equals 12 residues. Trimming removed 7 bases at V and 4 bases at J, with 10 bases between. CDR3 coding DNA: TGTGCCAGCACCACCCTGGGCTATGGCTACACCTTC. Its translation: CASTTLGYGYTF.

The rearrangement uses TRBV4-1 and TRBJ1-2; possible D gene TRBD1, 5 bases. This CDR3 comprises 17 residues. The germline V gene has CDR1 MGHRA and CDR2 YSYEKL. V was trimmed by 0 bases and J by 2 bases, leaving 16 bases between them. CDR3 in DNA: TGCGCCAGCAGCCAAGATTCATGGCCGGGGGGAAACTATGGCTACACCTTC. Protein sequence: CASSQDSWPGGNYGYTF.

The chain carries TRBV6-1 and TRBJ2-1; D is uncertain. The CDR3 is made up of 11 amino acids. CDR1 MNHNS and CDR2 SASEGT come from the germline V gene. Trimming took off 3 bases at V and 10 bases at J, with 7 bases between the two ends. The CDR3 here is CASSDMYEQFF. The DNA for the CDR3 is TGTGCCAGCAGTGATATGTACGAGCAGTTCTTC.

The CDR3 spells CASSDDRVHTDTQYF. In nucleotides, the CDR3 is TGTGCCAGCAGTGATGACAGGGTCCACACAGATACGCAGTATTTT. V and J are TRBV6-2 or TRBV6-3 and TRBJ2-3; 7 bases fit TRBD1. Germline CDR1 and CDR2: MNHEY and SVGEGT. J lost 2 bases, V lost 5 bases, and 7 bases had no gene match. The CDR3 covers 15 residues.

This clone was seen more than once but under ten times. J is TRBJ1-5 and V is TRBV28; D uncertain. The CDR3 runs to 13 residues. V was cut by 5 bases and J by 0 bases, with 5 bases left in between. Germline loops: CDR1 MDHEN, CDR2 SYDVKM. This CDR3 reads CASSHYSNQPQHF. The CDR3 coding sequence is TGTGCCAGCAGTCACTATAGCAATCAGCCCCAGCATTTT.

DNA for the CDR3: TGTGCCAGCAAGGCGTCTGGGGCCAACGTCCTGACTTTC. It is translated as CASKASGANVLTF. The chain uses TRBV9 and TRBJ2-6; D is undetermined. Trimming removed 6 bases from V and 1 base from J, with 5 bases in between. The germline gives CDR1 SGDLS, CDR2 YYNGEE. This CDR3 has 13 amino acids.

V usage is TRBV6-6 and J usage is TRBJ1-2; no firm D call. Per germline, CDR1 MNHNY and CDR2 SVGAGI (reference sequence). The CDR3 is 11 amino acids. Trimming took 11 bases from V and 2 from J, leaving 9 bases between them. This CDR3 is CAGRGNYGYTF. Here the CDR3 DNA reads TGTGCCGGCCGTGGGAACTATGGCTACACCTTC.

This rearrangement joins TRBV18 to TRBJ2-5, with D possibly TRBD1 on 5 matching bases. V dropped 4 bases and J dropped 4 bases, with 10 bases sitting between them. The CDR3 runs to 13 residues. Germline CDR1 KGHSH, CDR2 LQKENI. The chain's CDR3 is CASSLGQGETQYF. In DNA, the CDR3 is TGTGCCAGCTCACTAGGCCAGGGAGAGACCCAGTACTTC.

The rearrangement uses TRBV5-1 and TRBJ2-5, with 7 nucleotides matching TRBD2. Germline V gene data show CDR1 as SGHRS and CDR2 as YFSETQ. Losses at the gene ends were 1 base for V and 1 base for J; bases not matched to a gene: 4. This CDR3 is built from 15 residues. The CDR3 region is CASSLLGGTQETQYF. As DNA, the CDR3 is TGCGCCAGCAGCTTGCTCGGGGGGACCCAAGAGACCCAGTACTTC. The full variable domain, rest sourced from reference TRBV5-1 and TRBJ2-5, is KAGVTQTPRYLIKTRGQQVTLSCSPISGHRSVSWYQQTPGQGLQFLFEYFSETQRNKGNFPGRFSGRQFSNSRSEMNVSTLELGDSALYLCASSLLGGTQETQYFGPGTRLLVL.

This chain connects TRBV9 to TRBJ2-6; D possibly corresponds to TRBD2 (7 bases). CDR3 length: 16 amino acids. Trimming took off 4 bases at V and 2 bases at J, with 13 bases between the two ends. Germline V gene data show CDR1 as SGDLS and CDR2 as YYNGEE. In nucleotides, the CDR3 is TGTGCCAGCAGCCAAGGGGGGGGCGCTGGGGCCAACGTCCTGACTTTC. As protein: CASSQGGGAGANVLTF.